This TCR beta chain was documented in a study of shared clonotypes between healthy human individuals. The V gene's germline CDR1 is SGHRS and CDR2 YFSETQ. This CDR3 is built from 16 residues. V dropped 4 bases and J dropped 0 bases, with 14 bases sitting between them. Method: immunoSEQ multiplex PCR; TCRdb's copy keeps in-frame clones and lacks some. The sample gives about 2.3 million clones, 92% of which show up once; 0.3% to 0.4% is in the top ten. The TCR was taken from a man in his late teens or twenties in good health. Some clones in this sample may be carry-over from other donors' samples. This chain uses TRBV5-1 with TRBJ1-3; D call uncertain. Source material: naive CD4+ T cells from PBMCs. Subset: CD45RA+ positively selected. CDR3 protein: CASSPTQISSGNTIYF. CDR3 bases: TGCGCCAGCAGCCCAACACAGATTAGCTCTGGAAACACCATATATTTT.